The clone carrying this TCR beta chain appeared a few times. What it recognizes is unknown. This entry comes from a study of identical twins. Study-wide results and limits: For out-of-frame alpha sequences shared by twins, low generation probability was in excess.

Via MiXCR, TCRdb re-called the 5' RACE reads, giving one row per CDR3 protein. The sample lists 350,000 to 500,000 distinct CDR3 sequences, under 20% occurring once. The CDR3 runs to 15 residues. Trimming cost V 0 bases and J 7 bases; bases outside gene matches: 4. CDR1 is MNHEY and CDR2 is SVGAGI in the germline V gene. The rearrangement joins TRBV6-5 to TRBJ1-2; 11 positions match TRBD1. The sequence came from a man aged 45 to 65 in good health. The sequenced sample was naive T cells sorted from blood. CDR3 sequence reads: CASSYSGTGGGGYTF. As DNA, the CDR3 is TGTGCCAGCAGTTACTCAGGGACAGGGGGAGGTGGCTACACCTTC.